Shown below are 17 T cell receptor beta chains from a single sample sequenced in a study of CD8 T cells in ankylosing spondylitis (dated by TCRdb to 2016 to 2017). The library was made by 5' RACE. For sequencing, an Illumina HiSeq 2500 was employed. TCRdb reanalyzed the raw reads on its own, using fastp at Q25 for trimming and MiXCR for clone calling, and kept in-frame beta chains. Every CDR3 protein is listed once, alongside the most common genes and DNA of its rows. The sample profile shows just over 300,000 distinct CDR3 sequences; about a fifth of them were found once. Jointly, the top ten make up 3.5% of the sample. The sequencing input was blood, either unsorted or a sorted T cell fraction (not recorded which). Every receptor here comes from a female donor with ankylosing spondylitis or in good health (not recorded which).

There are a few counts of this clonotype. The rearrangement uses TRBV7-2 and TRBJ2-1; D is perhaps TRBD1 or TRBD2 (6 bases each). Trimming left V 5 bases short and J 2 bases short, with 13 bases between. Germline V CDR1 and CDR2: SGHTA, FQGNSA. This CDR3 comprises 15 residues. The CDR3 protein is CASSLRGRTYNEQFF. DNA of the CDR3: TGTGCCAGCAGCCTAAGGGGGAGGACCTACAATGAGCAGTTCTTC.

This clonotype was observed many times. The chain employs TRBV12-3 or TRBV12-4 and TRBJ1-1; the D is unclear. CDR3 length: 13 amino acids. Between the trimmed V and J ends, which lost 0 bases and 10 bases, there was a span of 12 bases. The CDR3 loop is CASSLAAAGGAFF. Here the CDR3 DNA reads TGTGCCAGCAGTTTAGCAGCAGCCGGAGGAGCTTTCTTT.

CDR3 nucleotides: TGTGCCAGCAGTTTTCGCAGGGGCAATTCACCCCTCCACTTT. Protein: CASSFRRGNSPLHF. V is TRBV12-3 or TRBV12-4 and J is TRBJ1-6, with a possible D match to TRBD1 (6 bases). The CDR3 consists of 14 residues. Deletions cut 3 bases from V and 7 bases from J, with 10 bases between.

This clonotype occurred a few times. The chain uses TRBV10-3 and TRBJ2-7; 7 bases are a match to TRBD2. Germline V gene data show CDR1 as ENHRY and CDR2 as SYGVKD. The CDR3 covers 16 residues. Trimming at V came to 6 bases and at J to 0 bases, leaving 11 bases not matched to a gene. The CDR3 DNA sequence: TGTGCCATCAGGGATCCGGGACTACGGAGCTCCTACGAGCAGTACTTC. Residues: CAIRDPGLRSSYEQYF.

V and J are TRBV20-1 and TRBJ2-1, with 9 bases matching TRBD2. V dropped 0 bases and J dropped 4; count of bases not matched to a gene: 7. Germline V gives CDR1 DFQATT, CDR2 SNEGSKA (reference sequence). The CDR3 sequence is 16 residues long. CDR3 region: CSARDPGTSRYNEQFF. The DNA of the CDR3 is TGCAGTGCTAGAGACCCCGGGACTAGCAGGTACAATGAGCAGTTCTTC.

The gene calls are TRBV4-2 and TRBJ1-1; 7 nucleotides match TRBD1. With 5 bases clipped from V and 4 bases from J, the junction kept 7 bases outside the gene matches. CDR3 length equals 14 residues. The germline V gene has CDR1 LGHNA and CDR2 YNFKEQ. Written as DNA, the CDR3 is TGTGCCAGCAGCGCGACAGGGAGCGCCACTGAAGCTTTCTTT. This codes for CASSATGSATEAFF.

The table lists this clonotype with many counts. CDR3 sequence: CASSMGQSQQYF. CDR3 DNA sequence: TGTGCCAGCAGTATGGGACAGTCACAGCAGTACTTC. The chain employs TRBV6-5 and TRBJ2-7; 7 nucleotides line up with TRBD1. The CDR3 extends over 12 amino acids. With V trimmed by 5 bases and J by 8 bases, 6 bases remained unmatched. The germline CDR1 and CDR2 sequences are MNHEY and SVGAGI.

This clonotype was seen only a few times. The chain uses TRBV7-2 and TRBJ2-1; D is ambiguous. CDR1 SGHTA and CDR2 FQGNSA come from the germline V gene. V dropped 0 bases and J dropped 10 bases, with 7 bases sitting between them. The CDR3 runs 12 residues. In DNA, the CDR3 is TGTGCCAGCAGCTTAGCGTTTCGGGAGCAGTTCTTC. Protein: CASSLAFREQFF. The full variable domain, with the rest looked up from reference TRBV7-2 and TRBJ2-1, is GAGVSQSPSNKVTEKGKDVELRCDPISGHTALYWYRQSLGQGLEFLIYFQGNSAPDKSGLPSDRFSAERTGGSVSTLTIQRTQQEDSAVYLCASSLAFREQFFGPGTRLTVL.

This clonotype was seen ten or more times. This sequence joins TRBV14 and TRBJ2-5; 7 nucleotides align to TRBD1. The V gene end was trimmed by 2 bases and the J gene end by 5 bases; junction bases not matched to a gene: 8. Germline-derived CDR1 and CDR2 are SGHDN and FVKESK. The CDR3 is 15 residues long. The CDR3 protein is CASSQKGDRLETQYF. CDR3 in DNA: TGTGCCAGCAGCCAAAAGGGGGACAGACTCGAGACCCAGTACTTC.

V and J are TRBV7-3 and TRBJ2-1, with 12 positions matching TRBD2. The CDR3 sequence is 16 residues long. Germline CDR1 SGHTA, CDR2 FQGTGA. J was trimmed by 8 bases and V by 5 bases; bases with no gene match: 10. The CDR3 here is CASSPRTSGVVDEQFF. CDR3 in DNA: TGTGCCAGCAGCCCCCGGACTAGCGGGGTGGTGGATGAGCAGTTCTTC.

J is TRBJ2-1 and V is TRBV24-1; no reliable D call. CDR3 length equals 12 residues. The germline V gene has CDR1 KGHDR and CDR2 SFDVKD. V lost 3 bases and J lost 2, with 1 base in between. CDR3: CATSDPYNEQFF. CDR3 sequence (DNA): TGTGCCACCAGTGATCCCTACAATGAGCAGTTCTTC.

This clonotype appeared a few times. V and J are TRBV20-1 and TRBJ1-2; the D gene is possibly TRBD1 (6 bases). CDR3 length: 14 residues. V lost 5 bases, J lost 8 bases, and 21 bases lay in between. CDR1 DFQATT and CDR2 SNEGSKA come from the germline V gene (reference sequence). CDR3 residues: CSAPKTGRVEGYTF. The CDR3 nucleotides read TGCAGTGCTCCAAAGACAGGAAGAGTGGAAGGCTACACCTTC.

The chain is built from TRBV2 and TRBJ1-1; D is undetermined. The CDR3 totals 19 residues. Germline V lookup: CDR1 SNHLY, CDR2 FYNNEI. The CDR3 nucleotides read TGTACCTTCAGTTTCCAGTTGCAGGTCGTCCAATGGATGAACACTGAAGCTTTCTTT. This codes for CTFSFQLQVVQWMNTEAFF.

The CDR3 nucleotides read TGTGCCAGCTGCGGCCAGGTTACCTCACCCCTCCACTTT. This codes for CASCGQVTSPLHF. The chain has TRBV7-8 and TRBJ1-6, with D hard to call. CDR3 length equals 13 residues. Trimming took 8 bases from V and 10 from J, leaving 15 bases between them. CDR1 and CDR2 from the germline V gene are SGHVS and FQNEAQ.

This rearrangement joins TRBV9 to TRBJ2-1, with 7 bases matching TRBD2. The CDR3 is made up of 14 amino acids. Germline V gene data show CDR1 as SGDLS and CDR2 as YYNGEE. V was pared by 4 bases and J by 7 bases, with 8 bases of the junction left unmatched. Here the CDR3 reads CASSSRTSWNEQFF. The CDR3, as DNA: TGTGCCAGCAGCTCCCGGACTAGTTGGAATGAGCAGTTCTTC.

This clonotype occurred a few times. The chain is built from TRBV20-1 and TRBJ2-7; D gene ambiguous. Germline V lookup: CDR1 DFQATT, CDR2 SNEGSKA (reference sequence). Trimming removed 1 base from V and 1 base from J, with 8 bases in between. The CDR3 covers 13 residues. The CDR3 DNA is TGCAGTGCTAGAGCTATCTCATCCTACGAGCAGTACTTC. Amino acid sequence: CSARAISSYEQYF.

This clonotype was observed a handful of times. The rearrangement uses TRBV20-1 and TRBJ2-7, with D possibly being TRBD1 (5 bases). The CDR3 covers 14 residues. V was clipped by 0 bases and J by 2 bases, with 11 bases between them. The germline gives CDR1 DFQATT, CDR2 SNEGSKA (reference sequence). The CDR3 sequence is CSAREIRDTYEQYF. The CDR3 DNA is TGCAGTGCTAGAGAAATCAGGGATACCTACGAGCAGTACTTC.